This entry features one T cell receptor (beta chain) sequence. This clone's antigen is unknown. There are no base qualities to consult, and no much larger clone falls within one base. This sample was included in a study of cytomegalovirus exposure and HLA in healthy donors (dated by TCRdb to the late 2010s). Background for the entire study: An earlier analysis of roughly 500 of the donors reported more than 250 Gb of sequence data and 117 million unique TCR beta sequences from about 200 million T cells. The genetic ancestry cluster associated with self-reported Caucasian donors included around 76% of the roughly 410 genotyped donors. Roughly 290 gigabases of sequencing data and tens of millions of unique TCR sequences made up an early release that covered around 640 HLA-typed donors. The number of typed donors differed by locus: 629-630 for A, B, C, DRB1 and DQB1; approximately 520 for DQA1; over 600 for DPA1; and about 450 for DPB1. The study profiled the T cell repertoires of under 700 subjects by immunosequencing and related them to cytomegalovirus serostatus. Among roughly 400 genotyped donors of the cohort, an average of approximately 250,000 unique TCR beta nucleotide sequences were sequenced per donor, roughly 20% of them non-productive. To study patterns of TCR occurrence, a later analysis re-analyzed previously published TCR beta repertoires from more than 550 donors and added high-resolution HLA genotyping. An earlier analysis of about 600 of the donors used high-throughput TCR beta sequencing to judge whether each TCR beta V gene segment behaved as functional or pseudogenic. Donor age, sex, ethnicity and CMV serostatus were collected together with the repertoire data. Every repertoire in the discovery cohort had been generated on one and the same sequencing platform. In addition to the first cohort of 666 subjects, a separate validation cohort of under 150 different subjects was used. A handful of DR-DQ haplotypes were handled as single units for association and clustering because linkage in the cohort was strong. Class I and class II HLA loci were covered by the typing at four-digit resolution. Rather than using new phenotypic data, the later analysis identified candidate immune exposures from TCR beta sequences and from how often those sequences occurred across donors. To predict cytomegalovirus infection status, the study combined high-throughput TCR immunosequencing, statistical association of individual TCRs with disease status, and machine learning. In a later genetic analysis, genome-wide SNP genotypes for 398 of the 666 donors were used, and that subset was treated as a discovery cohort. The aim of the study was to test whether cataloging public T cell receptors could identify signatures of past pathogen exposure. The investigation overall reported the following: The classifier was reported to diagnose cytomegalovirus status with high specificity and sensitivity in both the original and validation cohorts. Presence/absence analyses assumed roughly uniform sequencing depth across donors, an assumption that may not hold. In a later analysis, TCR association rates were found to vary across HLA loci, with the most associated TCRs seen for DRB1 alleles and the fewest for HLA-C alleles. A later analysis associated 17,000 or so TCR beta sequences with specific HLA alleles at a false discovery rate of 0.05. When HLA alleles, especially DR and DQ, strongly co-occurred, attributing TCR associations to individual alleles was difficult. In an earlier analysis of around 600 of the donors, most TCR beta V segments were observed in productive rearrangements about 87% or about 30% of the time, broadly matching IMGT annotations. In vitro tests confirmed that a few of the cytomegalovirus-associated TCR beta chains recognize cytomegalovirus antigens. The sequencing pipeline was judged likely to have produced a cluster of highly shared sequence variants as a technical artifact. A later genetic analysis associated a missense DCLRE1C variant with V-gene and J-gene trimming of TCR beta chains, and an independent cohort replicated the association. In this cohort, only TCR beta chains were sequenced, and detectable features were limited by the absence of alpha or paired-chain data. Linkage disequilibrium might explain the correlated functional status among segregating V segments, but an unknown experimental factor could not be ruled out. Most CMV-associated TCR beta chains appeared to be HLA-restricted in a later analysis, and the HLA associations seemed to be driven largely by CMV exposure. The 87-base-pair reads could not distinguish some IMGT-functional V segments, including TRBV6-2 and TRBV6-3, so those segments were excluded. A later analysis found that HLA-associated TCR beta chains were more clonally expanded and had lower generation probabilities than equally common non-associated chains. A further reported finding was that TCR beta sequences accurately predicted the HLA-A and HLA-B alleles for most subjects in the first cohort. Seventeen rarely observed V segments, including chromosome 9 orphons, were excluded from the earlier analysis of some 590 of the donors because counts were too low. For the cohort, immune exposure information was limited to CMV serostatus. Because HLA typing was missing for some donors at each locus, association tests included only the typed subset. The study gave a list of 150 to 200 TCR beta chains associated with cytomegalovirus. Across donors, most TCR sequences were observed very rarely, whereas some public TCRs were present in many individuals. Several of the top co-occurrence clusters appeared to be linked to parvovirus B19, influenza, CMV and Epstein-Barr virus, according to a later analysis. It was suggested by the authors that the approach could potentially be generalized to other disease states and immunological phenotypes. In a later genetic analysis, fewer N-insertions in productive TCRs were reported among donors in an Asian-associated ancestry cluster than the 666-donor mean.

The cohort consisted of 600 or so healthy bone marrow donors. Cohort members were all nominally healthy when sampled, although unrecorded immune exposures were likely present. The donor was CMV seronegative and belonged to the group of 352 seronegative cohort members. Each donor provided a peripheral blood sample, and peripheral blood mononuclear cells were used for TCR beta sequencing. Genomic DNA extraction from the blood cell samples was performed with the Qiagen DNeasy Blood Extraction Kit. The protocol used for the library was the immunoSEQ multiplex PCR assay. For the multiplex PCR, a mixture combining 60 forward primers for TCR Vbeta segments and 13 reverse primers for TCR Jbeta segments was used. The CDR3 region of rearranged TCR beta genes was amplified from genomic DNA by a multiplex PCR assay. Amplified TCR beta libraries were sequenced as 87-base-pair reads on the Illumina HiSeq System. Processing in the source paper ran as follows. A later analysis counted tens of millions of unique TCR beta chains across the approximately 700 repertoires, and some 11 million of these chains were shared by at least two donors. Raw reads were error-corrected and collapsed into unique sequences by a nearest-neighbor algorithm in which closely related sequences were merged to remove PCR and sequencing errors. CDR3 sequences were aligned to IMGT reference sequences to assign V, D and J gene segments. For a sequence to be retained, a match of at least six nucleotides to both a V gene segment and a J gene segment was required. A rearrangement was called productive if the CDR3 had no stop codons and remained in frame with V and J, and every other rearrangement was called non-productive. Following IMGT convention, CDR3 was defined as the stretch from the second conserved V-encoded cysteine to the conserved J-encoded phenylalanine. The earlier analysis of roughly 590 of the donors excluded any sequence lacking an unambiguous match to a single V gene segment. An earlier analysis of some 610 of the donors called V segments functional above 56.7% productive rearrangements and segregating when the between-donor standard deviation exceeded 5%. A statistical classification framework was built for diagnosing cytomegalovirus status from the catalog of TCR beta chain sequences. A later analysis assigned V and J genes by comparing TCR nucleotide sequences with IMGT/GENE-DB human TR gene sequences. In a later analysis, CDR3 sequences and most-parsimonious VDJ recombination scenarios were assigned using the TCRdist pipeline. In a later analysis, each TCR beta chain was defined by its CDR3 amino acid sequence together with its V-gene family, and reads lacking a unique V-gene family were excluded. To address suspected cross-contamination and a sequencing artifact, a later analysis removed roughly 580 highly shared, low-generation-probability nucleotide sequences. In a later analysis, a clonal expansion index was calculated for each public chain from normalized within-repertoire ranks of inferred template counts. Generation probabilities in a later analysis came from a VDJ recombination model fitted to out-of-frame rearrangements, and those results were checked against IGoR. In a later analysis, hypergeometric tests were used to score TCR-TCR, TCR-HLA and TCR-CMV co-occurrence, with a repertoire-size bias correction applied to TCR pairs. In a later analysis, false discovery rates were estimated by permuting HLA or CMV assignments 20 times. In a later analysis, co-occurring TCRs were grouped using DBSCAN, with TCRdist sequence similarity added in when clustering inside HLA-allele-positive subsets. Repertoires with fewer than 30,000 or more than 120,000 public chains were left out of co-occurrence clustering, as were four to six repertoires with anomalous nucleotide sharing. In TCRdb, the immuneACCESS table is reduced to in-frame sequences with V and J assigned. These tables do not hold every clone; where another copy was compared, an unresolved V gene accounts for under half, and the others remain unexplained. The D gene and trimming were derived from the DNA, and the V and J assignments and clone size from that table. Counted in this sample were about 130,000 clones; about 74% of them appeared once. The ten largest clones take up approximately 7.2% of the sample.

Including the terminal cysteine and phenylalanine, the CDR3 comprises 15 residues. Of the read, only the CDR3 DNA is kept; its 45 bases are in frame from base 1. The germline V gene encodes CDR1 LNHDA and CDR2 SQIVND (reference sequence). For this chain, trimming is 3 bases at the V end and 4 bases at the J end, and the number of junction bases without a gene match is 8. Sequencing was done on a sample of PBMCs. The rearranged segments are TRBV19 and TRBJ1-2; 7 bases in between match TRBD1. The origin of this receptor is a male donor in good health and CMV-seronegative. The DNA reads TGTGCCAGTAGTATCAGCAGGGGGAGCTTCTATGGCTACACCTTC. This codes for CASSISRGSFYGYTF.